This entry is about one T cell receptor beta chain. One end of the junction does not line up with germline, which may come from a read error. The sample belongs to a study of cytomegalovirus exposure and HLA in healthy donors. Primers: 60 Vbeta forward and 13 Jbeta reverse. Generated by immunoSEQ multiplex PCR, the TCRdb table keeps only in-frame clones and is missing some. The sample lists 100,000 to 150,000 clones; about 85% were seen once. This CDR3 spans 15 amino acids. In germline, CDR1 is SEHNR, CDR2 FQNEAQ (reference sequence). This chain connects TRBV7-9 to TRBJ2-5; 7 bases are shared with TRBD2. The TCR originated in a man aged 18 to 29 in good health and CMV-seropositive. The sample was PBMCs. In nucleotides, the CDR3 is TGTTCCAGCAGCCAAAGTCGGGGGGTCCAAGAGACCCAGTACTTC. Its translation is CSSSQSRGVQETQYF.